One sample yielded the 2 T cell receptor beta chains listed below, sequenced in a study of blood T cell repertoires in COVID-19. Profiling relied on immunoSEQ multiplex PCR, and the TCRdb table lists in-frame clones only, not all of them. The data hold about 250,000 clones, with approximately 90% observed a single time. The sample comprised PBMCs or T cells enriched from blood (not recorded which). These receptors all stem from a man aged 35 to 55 who had recovered from COVID-19.

This clone occurred once. This sequence joins TRBV27 and TRBJ1-1; 7 bases match TRBD1. The CDR3 has 14 amino acids. Trimming took 5 bases from V and 1 from J; bases not matched to a gene: 4. The V gene's germline CDR1 is MNHEY and CDR2 SMNVEV (reference sequence). CDR3 coding DNA: TGTGCCAGCAGTAAACAGGGGACGAACACTGAAGCTTTCTTT. As protein: CASSKQGTNTEAFF.

This chain joins TRBV28 and TRBJ2-5; D is unclear. Trimming pared 6 bases from V and 4 bases from J, leaving 9 bases between. Germline CDR1 MDHEN, CDR2 SYDVKM. The CDR3 runs 12 residues. The CDR3 coding sequence is TGTGCCAGCAGGTCTACCGGAGAGACCCAGTACTTC. This encodes CASRSTGETQYF. The entire variable domain, with the rest obtained from reference TRBV28 and TRBJ2-5, is as follows: DVKVTQSSRYLVKRTGEKVFLECVQDMDHENMFWYRQDPGLGLRLIYFSYDVKMKEKGDIPEGYSVSREKKERFSLILESASTNQTSMYLCASRSTGETQYFGPGTRLLVL.